This TCR beta chain was observed in a study of blood T cell repertoires in COVID-19. Turning to the study itself: From the United States, Italy and Spain came samples of acute and convalescent COVID-19.

Germline CDR1 and CDR2: LGHNA and YSLEER. The germline V and J ends were trimmed by 0 bases and 3 bases, with 11 bases remaining between them. The CDR3 is made up of 15 amino acids. TCRdb keeps only in-frame clones here, not all; method: immunoSEQ multiplex PCR. Of about 220,000 clones in the sample, about 79% were seen once. Material: peripheral blood. The genes are TRBV4-3 and TRBJ1-2; D gene unclear. The TCR comes from a man aged 45-65 years with active or convalescent COVID-19. The CDR3 DNA follows: TGCGCCAGCAGCCAAGATGAGGGCCTGGACTATGGCTACACCTTC. Translated, it gives CASSQDEGLDYGYTF.